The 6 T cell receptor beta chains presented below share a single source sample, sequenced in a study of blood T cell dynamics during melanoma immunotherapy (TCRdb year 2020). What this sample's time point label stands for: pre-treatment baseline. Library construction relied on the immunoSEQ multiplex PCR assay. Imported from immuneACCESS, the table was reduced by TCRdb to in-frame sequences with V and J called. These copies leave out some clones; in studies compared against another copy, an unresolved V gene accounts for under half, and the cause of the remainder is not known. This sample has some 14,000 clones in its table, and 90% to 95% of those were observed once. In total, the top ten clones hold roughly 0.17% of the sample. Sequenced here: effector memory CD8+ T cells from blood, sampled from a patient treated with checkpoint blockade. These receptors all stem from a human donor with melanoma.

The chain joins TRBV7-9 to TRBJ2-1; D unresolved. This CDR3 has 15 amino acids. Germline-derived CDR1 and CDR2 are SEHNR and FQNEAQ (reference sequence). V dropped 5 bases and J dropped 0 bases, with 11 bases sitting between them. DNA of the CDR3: TGTGCCAGCAGCCTAGGTCCTGCCTCCTACAATGAGCAGTTCTTC. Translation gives CASSLGPASYNEQFF.

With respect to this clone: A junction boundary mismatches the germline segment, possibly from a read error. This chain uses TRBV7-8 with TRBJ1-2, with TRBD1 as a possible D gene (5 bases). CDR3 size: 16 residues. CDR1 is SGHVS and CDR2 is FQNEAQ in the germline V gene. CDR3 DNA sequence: TGTGCCAGCAGTTTAGGACTGGGGGAGACTAACTATGGCTACACCTTC. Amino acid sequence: CASSLGLGETNYGYTF.

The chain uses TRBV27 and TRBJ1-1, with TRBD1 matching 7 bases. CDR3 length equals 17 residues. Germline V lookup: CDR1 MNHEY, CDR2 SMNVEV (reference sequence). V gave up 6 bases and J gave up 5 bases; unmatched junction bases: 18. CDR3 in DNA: TGTGCCAGCAGCCCTAGCCCCGACAGGGAGGTATTAACTGAAGCTTTCTTT. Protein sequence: CASSPSPDREVLTEAFF.

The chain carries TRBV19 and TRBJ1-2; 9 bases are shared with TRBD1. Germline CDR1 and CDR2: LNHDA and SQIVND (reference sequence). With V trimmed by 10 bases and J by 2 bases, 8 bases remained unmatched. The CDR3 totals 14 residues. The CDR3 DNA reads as TGTGCCACCAGGACAGGGGAAGGCAACTATGGCTACACCTTC. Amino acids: CATRTGEGNYGYTF.

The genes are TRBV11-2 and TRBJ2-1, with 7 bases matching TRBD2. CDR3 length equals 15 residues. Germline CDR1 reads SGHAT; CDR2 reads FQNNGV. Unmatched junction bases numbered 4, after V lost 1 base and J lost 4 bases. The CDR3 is CASSLGGGSYNEQFF. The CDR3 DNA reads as TGTGCCAGCAGCTTAGGGGGCGGGAGTTACAATGAGCAGTTCTTC.

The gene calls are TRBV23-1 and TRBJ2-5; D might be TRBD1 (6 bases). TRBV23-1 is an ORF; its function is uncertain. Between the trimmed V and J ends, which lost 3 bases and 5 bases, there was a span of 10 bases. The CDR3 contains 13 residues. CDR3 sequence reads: CASSHPQGETQYF. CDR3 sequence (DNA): TGCGCCAGCAGTCATCCCCAGGGGGAGACCCAGTACTTC.